The source of this TCR beta chain is a study of blood T cells in healthy people across ages. On the study more broadly: T cells yielded about one barcoded beta molecule per two cells through template switching.

The V end was cut by 3 bases, the J end by 2 bases, with 25 bases between. The germline gives CDR1 DFQATT, CDR2 SNEGSKA (reference sequence). The CDR3 runs to 19 residues. A second PCR, run for about 7 to 12 cycles, used a sample-barcoded 5' primer plus a J-beta primer mix. Template switching added a 12-random-nucleotide identifier to every cDNA molecule. CDR3-containing paired-end reads numbered at least 2.5 million in each sample. TCRdb reanalysed the 5' RACE reads using MiXCR and keeps one entry per CDR3 protein. The table shows 1,300,000 or so distinct CDR3 sequences, with approximately 59% occurring only once.

The chain combines TRBV20-1 with TRBJ1-4; D is perhaps TRBD1 (5 bases). The sequencing input was blood. The clonotype originates from a man aged 18 to 35 in good health. CDR3 nucleotide sequence: TGCAGTGCTAGGGGTCCGCCGGGACCACAGCCGACCACTAATGAAAAACTGTTTTTT. Protein product: CSARGPPGPQPTTNEKLFF.